Sequencing of this TCR beta chain was carried out in a study of T cells in Graves' hyperthyroidism and ophthalmopathy. About the study: The blood sample was taken at first diagnosis, before treatment began. Study results and limitations: Model-based prediction identified ophthalmopathy a median 6.5 months prior to its onset.

V shed 8 bases and J shed 2 bases, with 9 bases lying between them. Per germline, CDR1 MDHEN and CDR2 SYDVKM. The CDR3 length is 12 residues. The TCR beta CDR3 regions underwent amplification using RNA transcripts as the source. The primer set for the first-round RT-PCR of the TCR CDR3 was HTBI. MiXCR was run by TCRdb on the multiplex PCR reads, yielding one entry per CDR3 protein. The data hold a few hundred thousand distinct CDR3 sequences, with less than 25% observed a single time. In patients aged 18 to 65, hyperthyroidism was newly diagnosed, with duration under 2 months. In regard to this clonotype: Its antigen is not known.

Sequenced input: blood. This TCR was recovered from a man between 18 and 35 years old with Graves' hyperthyroidism. The chain carries TRBV28 and TRBJ1-2; no clear D. CDR3 in amino acids: CASVETNYGYTF. CDR3 coding DNA: TGTGCCAGCGTAGAAACGAACTATGGCTACACCTTC.